One sample yielded the 13 T cell receptor beta chains listed below, sequenced in a study of blood T cell repertoires in COVID-19. Profiled with immunoSEQ multiplex PCR; TCRdb holds only in-frame clones, not every one. The sample has 100,000 or so clones, 85% seen once. The specimen sequenced was peripheral blood. The receptors shown here come from a man in his forties or fifties with acute or convalescent COVID-19.

This chain connects TRBV9 to TRBJ1-1, with D uncertain. This CDR3 has 13 amino acids. Germline-derived CDR1 and CDR2 are SGDLS and YYNGEE. V dropped 3 bases and J dropped 4 bases, with 10 bases sitting between them. CDR3 region: CASSEQTSTEAFF. Here the CDR3 DNA reads TGTGCCAGCAGCGAACAAACATCCACTGAAGCTTTCTTT.

The gene calls are TRBV11-1 and TRBJ2-7, with 12 bases fitting TRBD1. The V and J ends lost 3 bases and 6 bases, in that order; junction bases with no gene match: 6. The CDR3 sequence is 15 residues long. Germline loops: CDR1 SGHAT, CDR2 FQDESV (reference sequence). The CDR3 protein is CASSFSGTGGREQYF. In DNA, the CDR3 is TGTGCCAGCAGCTTCTCCGGGACAGGGGGCCGCGAGCAGTACTTC.

This clone came up a few times. The chain's CDR3 is CASSPDIYYEQYF. CDR3 bases: TGTGCCAGCTCACCGGACATCTACTACGAGCAGTACTTC. This chain connects TRBV18 to TRBJ2-7, with D possibly matching TRBD1 (5 bases). Trimming pared 3 bases from V and 3 bases from J, leaving 9 bases between. CDR1 is KGHSH and CDR2 is LQKENI in the germline V gene. The CDR3 extends over 13 amino acids.

The rearrangement uses TRBV19 and TRBJ2-7, with TRBD1 matching over 7 bases. Germline loops: CDR1 LNHDA, CDR2 SQIVND (reference sequence). This CDR3 region has 15 residues. V shed 6 bases and J 0 bases; nucleotides not matched to a gene: 8. CDR3 DNA sequence: TGTGCCAGTAGCCAGGGTCGACAGGGCTCCTACGAGCAGTACTTC. This codes for CASSQGRQGSYEQYF.

J is TRBJ2-1 and V is TRBV7-9, with D maybe TRBD2 (6 bases). Germline values: CDR1 SEHNR, CDR2 FQNEAQ (reference sequence). The V end was cut by 6 bases, the J end by 8 bases, with 14 bases between. CDR3 length equals 13 residues. The CDR3 DNA is TGTGCCAGCAGTTGGCCAGCGGGCGATGAGCAGTTCTTC. Translating it yields CASSWPAGDEQFF.

This chain uses TRBV9 with TRBJ2-7, with D unclear. From germline, CDR1 is SGDLS and CDR2 YYNGEE. The CDR3 is 12 amino acids. The ends were cut back, 4 bases at V and 5 bases at J, with 10 bases in the middle. The CDR3 nucleotides read TGTGCCAGCAGCCCCGCAGGCCACGAGCAGTACTTC. It is translated as CASSPAGHEQYF.

This clone was detected once. The V call is TRBV7-3, the J call TRBJ1-2; D perhaps matches TRBD1 (5 bases). The V end lost 4 bases, the J end lost 8 bases, and 17 bases lay between the germline ends. This CDR3 has 14 amino acids. Per the germline V gene, CDR1 is SGHTA and CDR2 is FQGTGA. CDR3 amino acids: CASSSNQGNGGYTF. CDR3 DNA: TGTGCCAGCAGCTCCAATCAGGGTAACGGAGGCTACACCTTC.

The chain is built from TRBV6-2 or TRBV6-3 and TRBJ2-7; 7 bases align to TRBD1. With 6 bases clipped from V and 3 bases from J, the junction kept 2 bases outside the gene matches. The CDR3 is 12 amino acids. Germline V gene sequence: CDR1 MNHEY, CDR2 SVGEGT. The CDR3 DNA reads TGTGCCAGCAGCGACAGGGACTACGAGCAGTACTTC. It encodes CASSDRDYEQYF.

The chain combines TRBV18 with TRBJ2-7; D gene uncertain. The germline V and J ends were trimmed by 0 bases and 6 bases, with 12 bases remaining between them. The CDR3 covers 14 residues. Germline V gene lookup returns CDR1 KGHSH and CDR2 LQKENI. The DNA of the CDR3 is TGTGCCAGCTCACCACCGGCCAGGATTGGCGAGCAGTACTTC. Amino acids: CASSPPARIGEQYF.

The J gene is TRBJ2-1, the V gene TRBV6-5; 10 nucleotides agree with TRBD2. J gave up 6 bases and V 6 bases, and 8 bases lay outside the gene matches. This CDR3 contains 15 residues. Germline values: CDR1 MNHEY, CDR2 SVGAGI. Here the CDR3 reads CASSPGLASFNEQFF. The CDR3 DNA is TGTGCCAGCAGCCCGGGACTAGCGAGTTTCAATGAGCAGTTCTTC.

The chain carries TRBV7-3 and TRBJ2-3; 8 bases match TRBD2. The V gene end was trimmed by 5 bases and the J gene end by 3 bases; junction bases not matched to a gene: 4. The CDR3 runs to 14 residues. Germline V lookup: CDR1 SGHTA, CDR2 FQGTGA. In nucleotides, the CDR3 is TGTGCCAGCAGCCCACTAGCGGCGACAGATACGCAGTATTTT. Residues: CASSPLAATDTQYF. Full variable domain (rest looked up from reference TRBV7-3 and TRBJ2-3): GAGVSQTPSNKVTEKGKYVELRCDPISGHTALYWYRQSLGQGPEFLIYFQGTGAADDSGLPNDRFFAVRPEGSVSTLKIQRTERGDSAVYLCASSPLAATDTQYFGPGTRLTVL.

This chain uses TRBV27 with TRBJ2-2, with D unresolved. CDR1 is MNHEY, CDR2 SMNVEV, per germline (reference sequence). Trimming removed 3 bases from V and 7 bases from J, with 6 bases in between. The CDR3 runs 12 residues. This chain's CDR3 is CASSFPSGELFF. The CDR3 nucleotides read TGTGCCAGCAGTTTTCCCAGCGGGGAGCTGTTTTTT.

The chain employs TRBV27 and TRBJ2-1, with 8 bases lining up with TRBD1. V lost 5 bases and J lost 2; bases outside the gene matches: 5. CDR1 MNHEY and CDR2 SMNVEV come from the germline V gene (reference sequence). The CDR3 spans 15 residues. CDR3 bases: TGTGCCAGCAGTAACTCAGGGGGCCCCTACAATGAGCAGTTCTTC. Translated: CASSNSGGPYNEQFF.